These 10 T cell receptor beta chains share one sample of origin, sequenced in a study of Graves' ophthalmopathy and Graves' hyperthyroidism (dated by TCRdb to the late 2010s). TCRdb records Illumina HiSeq 2000 as the sequencer. For repertoire sequencing, the TCR beta CDR3 regions were amplified from RNA transcripts. A first-round RT-PCR used HTBI primers with the Qiagen OneStep RT-PCR kit, followed by a second-round multiplex PCR, size selection and purification. Clones were called with MiXCR by TCRdb after fastp trimmed the public reads at Q25, and only in-frame beta chains were retained. For every CDR3 protein sequence, its rows merge into one entry that carries the most common genes and DNA. Here the sample has around 670,000 distinct CDR3 sequences; about 44% occur a single time. The biggest ten clones account for roughly 46% of the sample. Sequencing used peripheral blood. The receptors originated from an adult man with Graves' ophthalmopathy.

This clonotype was counted between two and nine times. This chain uses TRBV10-3 with TRBJ1-3; D may be TRBD1 (5 bases). The CDR3 has 13 residues. Germline V lookup: CDR1 ENHRY, CDR2 SYGVKD. The V gene lost 10 bases and the J gene lost 0 bases, with 10 bases spanning the gap. This chain's CDR3 is CASRQYSGNTIYF. CDR3 DNA sequence: TGTGCCAGCAGACAGTACTCTGGAAACACCATATATTTT.

This clonotype was picked up one time. The chain carries TRBV24-1 and TRBJ1-5; tentatively, D is TRBD1 (6 bases). Trimming shortened V by 3 bases and J by 5 bases, and 19 bases separated the two germline ends. This CDR3 region has 17 residues. Germline loops: CDR1 KGHDR, CDR2 SFDVKD. CDR3 sequence (DNA): TGTGCCACCAGTGATACCAGCTCGGGGGAGGGGGATCAGCCCCAGCATTTT. Its protein product is CATSDTSSGEGDQPQHF.

Of note for this clonotype: A much larger clone differs by one base, so this may be a read error. The V call is TRBV7-2, the J call TRBJ1-6, with TRBD1 identical over 10 bases. V shed 7 bases, J shed 9 bases, and the junction held 6 bases outside the gene matches. Germline V gene data show CDR1 as SGHTA and CDR2 as FQGNSA. The CDR3 is 14 residues long. DNA for the CDR3: TGTGCCAGCAACGGACGGACAGGGGGTTCACCCCTCCACTTT. Encoded protein: CASNGRTGGSPLHF. Using reference TRBV7-2 and TRBJ1-6 for the parts outside the CDR3, the full variable domain is GAGVSQSPSNKVTEKGKDVELRCDPISGHTALYWYRQSLGQGLEFLIYFQGNSAPDKSGLPSDRFSAERTGGSVSTLTIQRTQQEDSAVYLCASNGRTGGSPLHFGNGTRLTVT.

The chain couples TRBV20-1 to TRBJ2-2, with D possibly matching TRBD2 (6 bases). Germline-derived CDR1 and CDR2 are DFQATT and SNEGSKA (reference sequence). The CDR3 loop spans 14 amino acids. V lost 1 base and J 1 base, leaving 7 bases between the germline ends. CDR3 DNA sequence: TGCAGTGCTAGAGGACTAGGGAACACCGGGGAGCTGTTTTTT. It specifies CSARGLGNTGELFF.

This clonotype was detected only a few times. The rearrangement links TRBV25-1 to TRBJ2-2; no reliable D call. The CDR3 has 15 residues. CDR1 MGHDK and CDR2 SYGVNS come from the germline V gene. The V and J ends lost 6 bases and 0 bases respectively, with 11 bases between them. The CDR3 DNA is TGTGCCAGCAGCTTCAGCTCTCCGAACACCGGGGAGCTGTTTTTT. Protein sequence: CASSFSSPNTGELFF.

This clonotype was detected only a few times. This CDR3 reads CASTSSGGTEAFF. Written as DNA, the CDR3 is TGTGCCAGTACTTCTTCAGGGGGCACTGAAGCTTTCTTT. This chain connects TRBV6-2 or TRBV6-3 to TRBJ1-1, with 7 nucleotides matching TRBD1. J gave up 4 bases and V 9 bases, and 8 bases lay outside the gene matches. There are 13 residues in the CDR3. The germline V gene has CDR1 MNHEY and CDR2 SVGEGT.

This sequence joins TRBV7-2 and TRBJ1-6; no reliable D call. Trimming stripped 5 bases from V and 9 bases from J, with 11 bases between. This CDR3 contains 13 residues. CDR1 is SGHTA, CDR2 FQGNSA, per germline. The CDR3 sequence is CASSIVGISPLHF. For the CDR3, the DNA is TGTGCCAGCAGCATAGTAGGGATTTCACCCCTCCACTTT.

This clonotype has just a few counts. The chain recombines TRBV15 with TRBJ2-5, with a possible D match to TRBD1 (6 bases). The V end was cut by 1 base, the J end by 4 bases, with 13 bases between. The CDR3 has 15 amino acids. Germline CDR1 LNHNV, CDR2 YYDKDF (reference sequence). CDR3 in amino acids: CATSRGGEGGETQYF. CDR3 bases: TGTGCCACCAGCAGAGGTGGGGAAGGGGGAGAGACCCAGTACTTC.

This chain uses TRBV29-1 with TRBJ2-7; 7 nucleotides match TRBD2. This CDR3 is 12 amino acids long. CDR1 and CDR2 from the germline V gene are SQVTM and ANQGSEA. V trimming: 8 bases; J trimming: 6 bases; junction bases outside the gene matches: 10. The CDR3 loop reads CSSWGGNGEQYF. CDR3 DNA sequence: TGCAGCAGTTGGGGAGGGAACGGCGAGCAGTACTTC.

The chain employs TRBV19 and TRBJ1-1, with TRBD1 identical over 9 bases. Germline-derived CDR1 and CDR2 are LNHDA and SQIVND (reference sequence). V lost 5 bases, J lost 5 bases, and 12 bases stayed unmatched. The CDR3 length is 16 residues. The CDR3 nucleotides read TGTGCCAGTAGTTTAGTAATTCAACAGGGGGCAACTGAAGCTTTCTTT. Translating it yields CASSLVIQQGATEAFF.